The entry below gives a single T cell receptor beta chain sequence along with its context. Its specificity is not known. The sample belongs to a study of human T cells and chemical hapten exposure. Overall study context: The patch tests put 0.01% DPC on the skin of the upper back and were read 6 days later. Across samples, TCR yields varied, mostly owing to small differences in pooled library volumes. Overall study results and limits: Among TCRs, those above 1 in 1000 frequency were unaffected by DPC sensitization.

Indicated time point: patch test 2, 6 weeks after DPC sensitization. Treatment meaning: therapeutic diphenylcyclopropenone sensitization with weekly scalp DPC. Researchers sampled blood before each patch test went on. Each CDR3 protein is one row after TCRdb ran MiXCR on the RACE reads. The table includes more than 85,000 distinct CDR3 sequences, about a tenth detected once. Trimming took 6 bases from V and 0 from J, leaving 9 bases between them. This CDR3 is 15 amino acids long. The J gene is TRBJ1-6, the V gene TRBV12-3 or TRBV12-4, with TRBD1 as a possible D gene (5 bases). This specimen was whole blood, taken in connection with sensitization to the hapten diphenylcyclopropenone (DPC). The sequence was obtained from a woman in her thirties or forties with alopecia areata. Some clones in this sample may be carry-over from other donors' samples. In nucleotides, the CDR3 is TGTGCCAGCAGCTGGGGGGGCTCCTATAATTCACCCCTCCACTTT. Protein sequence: CASSWGGSYNSPLHF.